A selection of T cell receptor beta chains follows, all from one sample in a study of vaccination effects on CD4 cells after COVID-19. These TCRs are of unknown antigen specificity. Assay: immunoSEQ multiplex PCR; the TCRdb copy retains only in-frame clones and omits some. Here the sample spans 30,000 or so clones, roughly 74% being singletons. Sequencing was performed on CD4+ T cells from PBMCs cultured without peptide, taken after COVID-19 vaccination. The source of these receptors is a human donor who received a COVID-19 vaccine. Both conserved end residues are part of each CDR3. D genes are given only for firm matches. Not every row has a clone size; where given, it reads once, few, many or a size class.

V: TRBV5-6
J: TRBJ1-1
size: -
D: -
CDR3: CASSFVGDTEAFF
DNA: TGTGCCAGCAGCTTCGTCGGGGACACTGAAGCTTTCTTT

V: TRBV6-2/TRBV6-3
J: TRBJ1-2
size: -
D: -
CDR3: CASSYAGTGGYTF
DNA: TGTGCCAGCAGTTACGCAGGGACTGGGGGCTACACCTTC

V: TRBV12-3/TRBV12-4
J: TRBJ1-4
size: -
D: -
CDR3: CASSFQVDEKLFF
DNA: TGTGCCAGCAGTTTTCAGGTAGATGAAAAACTGTTTTTT

V: TRBV30
J: TRBJ1-4
size: -
D: -
CDR3: CAWRNLGAPVLFF
DNA: TGTGCCTGGAGAAATCTCGGGGCTCCGGTACTGTTTTTT

V: TRBV5-1
J: TRBJ2-6
size: -
D: -
CDR3: CASSQRHGAGANVLTF
DNA: TGCGCCAGCAGCCAAAGGCACGGGGCTGGGGCCAACGTCCTGACTTTC

V: TRBV30
J: TRBJ1-1
size: -
D: -
CDR3: CAWSDRIAEAFF
DNA: TGTGCCTGGAGTGACAGGATCGCTGAAGCTTTCTTT

V: TRBV5-1
J: TRBJ2-7
size: -
D: TRBD1
CDR3: CASSGQGYEQYF
DNA: TGCGCCAGCAGTGGACAGGGCTACGAGCAGTACTTC

V: TRBV2
J: TRBJ2-5
size: -
D: -
CDR3: CASSLDYGTQYF
DNA: TGTGCCAGCAGTCTAGATTATGGGACCCAGTACTTC

V: TRBV25-1
J: TRBJ2-1
size: -
D: -
CDR3: CASSDSGLRNEQFF
DNA: TGTGCCAGCAGTGATTCCGGCCTGCGCAATGAGCAGTTCTTC

V: TRBV6-2/TRBV6-3
J: TRBJ1-3
size: few
D: -
CDR3: CASSRPSGGSGNTIYF
DNA: TGTGCCAGCAGTCGCCCGTCGGGGGGTTCTGGAAACACCATATATTTT

V: TRBV9
J: TRBJ1-4
size: -
D: TRBD1
CDR3: CASSAGLGQVGEKLFF
DNA: TGTGCCAGCAGCGCCGGCCTGGGACAGGTTGGTGAAAAACTGTTTTTT

V: TRBV12-3/TRBV12-4
J: TRBJ2-3
size: -
D: -
CDR3: CASTTIGQAQYF
DNA: TGTGCCAGCACAACCATTGGGCAGGCGCAGTATTTT

V: TRBV20-1
J: TRBJ2-7
size: -
D: -
CDR3: CSATSSREQYF
DNA: TGCAGTGCTACCTCCTCGCGCGAGCAGTACTTC

V: TRBV7-9
J: TRBJ1-2
size: -
D: -
CDR3: CASSPGINYGYTF
DNA: TGTGCCAGCAGCCCAGGGATTAACTATGGCTACACCTTC

V: TRBV24-1
J: TRBJ1-5
size: few
D: -
CDR3: CATSRQPQHF
DNA: TGTGCCACCAGCCGGCAGCCCCAGCATTTT

V: TRBV7-3
J: TRBJ2-7
size: -
D: -
CDR3: CASSLSREDEQYF
DNA: TGTGCCAGCAGCTTAAGCAGAGAGGACGAGCAGTACTTC

V: TRBV9
J: TRBJ1-2
size: few
D: TRBD1
CDR3: CASSMTGYYGYTF
DNA: TGTGCCAGCAGTATGACAGGGTACTATGGCTACACCTTC

V: TRBV23-1
J: TRBJ1-1
size: -
D: -
CDR3: CASRTVGRDTEAFF
DNA: TGCGCCAGCAGGACGGTTGGGAGGGACACTGAAGCTTTCTTT

V: TRBV7-8
J: TRBJ2-1
size: -
D: -
CDR3: CASSPAYGEQFF
DNA: TGTGCCAGCAGCCCAGCCTATGGTGAGCAGTTCTTC

V: TRBV10-3
J: TRBJ2-6
size: -
D: -
CDR3: CAISESPNVLTF
DNA: TGTGCCATCAGTGAGTCTCCCAACGTCCTGACTTTC

V: TRBV6-5
J: TRBJ2-5
size: -
D: -
CDR3: CASRTAAQETQYF
DNA: TGTGCCAGTCGGACCGCGGCTCAAGAGACCCAGTACTTC

V: TRBV20-1
J: TRBJ2-3
size: -
D: -
CDR3: CSARVLDTQYF
DNA: TGCAGTGCGCGGGTCTTAGATACGCAGTATTTT

V: TRBV6-1
J: TRBJ1-1
size: -
D: -
CDR3: CASSERRQSEAFF
DNA: TGTGCCAGCAGTGAAAGAAGACAGTCTGAAGCTTTCTTT

V: TRBV5-6
J: TRBJ2-7
size: -
D: TRBD1
CDR3: CASSARDRGPQRPYEQYF
DNA: TGTGCCAGCAGCGCGCGGGACAGGGGGCCTCAGAGGCCCTACGAGCAGTACTTC

V: TRBV4-1
J: TRBJ1-1
size: once
D: -
CDR3: CASSQEGRGYTEAFF
DNA: TGCGCCAGCAGCCAAGAGGGCCGAGGTTACACTGAAGCTTTCTTT

V: TRBV19
J: TRBJ1-4
size: -
D: -
CDR3: CASSIGGAHTNEKLFF
DNA: TGTGCCAGTAGTATAGGTGGGGCGCACACTAATGAAAAACTGTTTTTT

V: TRBV15
J: TRBJ2-1
size: -
D: -
CDR3: CATSGTGERAFSSYNEQFF
DNA: TGTGCCACCAGCGGGACGGGGGAACGAGCGTTCAGCTCCTACAATGAGCAGTTCTTC

V: TRBV30
J: TRBJ2-1
size: -
D: -
CDR3: CAWSRGIYNEQFF
DNA: TGTGCCTGGAGTCGAGGGATATACAATGAGCAGTTCTTC

V: TRBV6-2/TRBV6-3
J: TRBJ1-2
size: -
D: TRBD1
CDR3: CASSYPGGTFTGYTF
DNA: TGTGCCAGCAGTTACCCAGGGGGCACTTTTACTGGCTACACCTTC

V: TRBV19
J: TRBJ1-4
size: -
D: -
CDR3: CASSWTGATNEKLFF
DNA: TGTGCCAGTAGTTGGACGGGGGCAACTAATGAAAAACTGTTTTTT

V: TRBV4-3
J: TRBJ2-3
size: -
D: TRBD1
CDR3: CASSQGDSGTDTQYF
DNA: TGCGCCAGCAGCCAAGGGGACAGCGGCACAGATACGCAGTATTTT

V: TRBV7-8
J: TRBJ2-1
size: once
D: -
CDR3: CASSLVTVYNEQFF
DNA: TGTGCCAGCAGCTTAGTAACGGTATACAATGAGCAGTTCTTC

V: TRBV9
J: TRBJ1-1
size: few
D: TRBD1
CDR3: CASSATGGTEAFF
DNA: TGTGCCAGCAGCGCGACAGGGGGCACTGAAGCTTTCTTT

V: TRBV7-2
J: TRBJ1-2
size: -
D: TRBD1
CDR3: CASTPLRAGGSYTF
DNA: TGTGCCAGCACCCCGCTTCGGGCAGGGGGCAGCTACACCTTC

V: TRBV7-2
J: TRBJ2-1
size: -
D: TRBD2
CDR3: CASSLQSLAGSEQFF
DNA: TGTGCCAGCAGCTTACAATCGCTAGCGGGGAGCGAGCAGTTCTTC

V: TRBV5-4
J: TRBJ2-4
size: -
D: TRBD1
CDR3: CASSPPGQGSKNIQYF
DNA: TGTGCCAGCAGCCCCCCGGGACAGGGGTCCAAAAACATTCAGTACTTC

V: TRBV6-6
J: TRBJ1-2
size: -
D: -
CDR3: CASSPTQSLQGPYGYTF
DNA: TGTGCCAGCAGTCCCACACAGTCGCTACAGGGCCCATATGGCTACACCTTC

V: TRBV3-1/TRBV3-2
J: TRBJ2-5
size: -
D: -
CDR3: CASSQDLRGQETQYF
DNA: TGTGCCAGCAGCCAAGACCTACGGGGGCAAGAGACCCAGTACTTC

V: TRBV28
J: TRBJ1-1
size: -
D: -
CDR3: CASSLWNTEAFF
DNA: TGTGCCAGCAGTTTGTGGAACACTGAAGCTTTCTTT

V: TRBV11-3
J: TRBJ2-7
size: once
D: TRBD1
CDR3: CASSLVPGTGHYEQYF
DNA: TGTGCCAGCAGCTTAGTGCCCGGGACAGGGCACTACGAGCAGTACTTC